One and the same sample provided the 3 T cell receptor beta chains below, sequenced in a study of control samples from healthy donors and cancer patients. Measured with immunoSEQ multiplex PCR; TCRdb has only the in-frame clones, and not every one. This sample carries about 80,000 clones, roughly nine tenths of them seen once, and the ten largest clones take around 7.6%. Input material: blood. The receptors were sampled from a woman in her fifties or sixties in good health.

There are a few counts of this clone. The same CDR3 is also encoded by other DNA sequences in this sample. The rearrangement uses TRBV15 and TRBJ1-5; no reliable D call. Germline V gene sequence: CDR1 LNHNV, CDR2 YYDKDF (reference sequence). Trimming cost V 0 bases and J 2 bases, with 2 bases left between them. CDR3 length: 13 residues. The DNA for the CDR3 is TGTGCCACCAGCAGAGAAGGCAATCAGCCCCAGCATTTT. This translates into CATSREGNQPQHF.

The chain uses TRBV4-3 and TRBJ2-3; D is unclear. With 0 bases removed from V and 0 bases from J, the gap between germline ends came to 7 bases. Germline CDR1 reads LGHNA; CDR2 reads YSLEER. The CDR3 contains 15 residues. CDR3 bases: TGCGCCAGCAGCCAAGATCCCGGGAGCACAGATACGCAGTATTTT. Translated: CASSQDPGSTDTQYF.

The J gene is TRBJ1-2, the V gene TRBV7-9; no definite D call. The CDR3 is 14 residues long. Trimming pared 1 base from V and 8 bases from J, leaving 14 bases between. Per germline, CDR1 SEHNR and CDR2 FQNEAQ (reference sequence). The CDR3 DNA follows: TGTGCCAGCAGCTTAGAGGGCGCGGCGGGGGGCTACACCTTC. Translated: CASSLEGAAGGYTF.